These 15 T cell receptor beta chains share one sample of origin, sequenced in a study of cytomegalovirus exposure and HLA in healthy donors. Profiled with immunoSEQ multiplex PCR; TCRdb holds only in-frame clones, not every one. The sample shows roughly 180,000 clones, 86% of them seen only once. Source material: PBMCs. These receptors were obtained from a young man in good health and CMV-seropositive.

This sequence joins TRBV9 and TRBJ1-4; tentatively, D is TRBD1 (6 bases). The ends were cut back, 2 bases at V and 7 bases at J, with 12 bases in the middle. The V gene's germline CDR1 is SGDLS and CDR2 YYNGEE. The CDR3 sequence is 14 residues long. The chain's CDR3 is CASSVAGDVEKLFF. The CDR3 DNA follows: TGTGCCAGCAGCGTTGCAGGGGACGTTGAAAAACTGTTTTTT.

The rearrangement joins TRBV25-1 to TRBJ2-2; 8 nucleotides agree with TRBD1. CDR1 and CDR2 (germline): MGHDK, SYGVNS. The CDR3 is made up of 15 amino acids. Trimming removed 7 bases from V and 3 bases from J; junction bases left unmatched: 7. The CDR3 DNA reads TGTGCCAGCATAGGACAGGGTCGGTACACCGGGGAGCTGTTTTTT. Translation gives CASIGQGRYTGELFF.

CDR3 bases: TGTGCCAGTCGTTCTCTGCCGGGACAGGGACTTGGCTACACCTTC. Translation gives CASRSLPGQGLGYTF. This chain links TRBV27 with TRBJ1-2, with TRBD1 matching over 9 bases. This CDR3 spans 15 amino acids. V was clipped by 9 bases and J by 7 bases; unmatched bases: 15. The germline V gene encodes CDR1 MNHEY and CDR2 SMNVEV (reference sequence).

The V gene is TRBV28, the J gene TRBJ1-2; possible D gene TRBD1, 6 bases. Trimming shortened V by 8 bases and J by 0 bases, and 13 bases separated the two germline ends. This CDR3 region has 14 residues. Germline V gives CDR1 MDHEN, CDR2 SYDVKM. This CDR3 is CASLGTSTNYGYTF. As DNA, the CDR3 is TGTGCCAGCCTCGGGACAAGCACTAACTATGGCTACACCTTC.

This chain uses TRBV5-6 with TRBJ2-3; 8 bases are a match to TRBD1. Germline V gene sequence: CDR1 SGHDT, CDR2 YYEEEE. V lost 4 bases and J lost 2; bases outside the gene matches: 9. There are 16 residues in the CDR3. The CDR3, as DNA: TGTGCCAGCAGCGCCGGACAGGGTCCTGACACAGATACGCAGTATTTT. Its protein is CASSAGQGPDTDTQYF.

Only one count was recorded for this clone. This chain uses TRBV6-6 with TRBJ1-5; D is unresolved. V shed 1 base and J shed 1 base, with 8 bases lying between them. This CDR3 has 15 amino acids. CDR1 and CDR2 from the germline V gene are MNHNY and SVGAGI (reference sequence). The CDR3 DNA follows: TGTGCCAGCAGTTACTTTGACACGAGCAATCAGCCCCAGCATTTT. The encoded protein is CASSYFDTSNQPQHF.

V gene TRBV4-1 combines with J gene TRBJ1-2; D unclear. The CDR3 contains 15 residues. Germline lookup yields CDR1 MGHRA and CDR2 YSYEKL. Trimming shortened V by 0 bases and J by 7 bases, and 15 bases separated the two germline ends. The DNA for the CDR3 is TGCGCCAGCAGCCAAGATCCAGCAGGATACTCTGGCTACACCTTC. This gives the protein CASSQDPAGYSGYTF.

The chain carries TRBV2 and TRBJ2-1, with 9 bases fitting TRBD2. CDR1 and CDR2 from the germline V gene are SNHLY and FYNNEI. The J segment lost 6 bases and the V segment lost 10 bases, leaving 16 bases of the junction unmatched. This CDR3 is 16 amino acids long. The CDR3 loop reads CATQGVGGRALNEQFF. The CDR3 DNA follows: TGTGCCACCCAGGGGGTTGGCGGGAGGGCCCTCAATGAGCAGTTCTTC.

V and J are TRBV7-9 and TRBJ2-2; no reliable D call. The CDR3 consists of 13 residues. V gave up 4 bases and J gave up 6 bases, with 9 bases separating them. CDR1 and CDR2 from the germline V gene are SEHNR and FQNEAQ (reference sequence). The CDR3 coding sequence is TGTGCCAGCAGCTCCTGGGCCGCCGGGGAGCTGTTTTTT. This translates into CASSSWAAGELFF.

V gene TRBV18 combines with J gene TRBJ2-7; D is undetermined. The CDR3 spans 13 residues. The V and J ends lost 1 base and 3 bases respectively, with 7 bases between them. Per the germline V gene, CDR1 is KGHSH and CDR2 is LQKENI. CDR3 in DNA: TGTGCCAGCTCACCACTGGAGAGCTACGAGCAGTACTTC. Residues: CASSPLESYEQYF.

J is TRBJ2-4 and V is TRBV28; TRBD1 agrees at 7 bases. The V segment lost 3 bases and the J segment 0 bases; nucleotides outside the gene matches: 5. CDR1 and CDR2 from the germline V gene are MDHEN and SYDVKM. The length of the CDR3 is 16 residues. This CDR3 is CASSFGTVIAKNIQYF. CDR3 nucleotides: TGTGCCAGCAGTTTCGGGACAGTCATAGCCAAAAACATTCAGTACTTC.

This clone has more than one count but fewer than ten. The chain is built from TRBV7-9 and TRBJ2-5, with D unclear. Germline CDR1 is SEHNR and CDR2 is FQNEAQ (reference sequence). The CDR3 length is 13 residues. With 3 bases removed from V and 2 bases from J, the gap between germline ends came to 7 bases. The CDR3: CASSFRRQETQYF. For the CDR3, the DNA is TGTGCCAGCAGCTTCAGACGGCAAGAGACCCAGTACTTC.

The CDR3 sequence is CASSPKGVINQPQHF. CDR3 DNA: TGTGCCAGCTCACCTAAGGGGGTCATCAATCAGCCCCAGCATTTT. The chain joins TRBV18 to TRBJ1-5; D is perhaps TRBD1 (6 bases). This CDR3 is 15 amino acids long. The V end lost 3 bases, the J end lost 3 bases, and 12 bases lay between the germline ends. CDR1 is KGHSH and CDR2 is LQKENI in the germline V gene.

The J gene is TRBJ2-5, the V gene TRBV7-6; tentatively, D is TRBD1 (6 bases). Germline values: CDR1 SGHVS, CDR2 FNYEAQ. The length of the CDR3 is 17 residues. Trimming took off 5 bases at V and 1 base at J, with 20 bases between the two ends. CDR3 region: CASSREVDRHLQETQYF. As DNA, the CDR3 is TGTGCCAGCAGCCGAGAGGTCGACAGGCATCTCCAAGAGACCCAGTACTTC.

The chain employs TRBV9 and TRBJ1-3; 7 bases are a match to TRBD1. J lost 5 bases, V lost 7 bases, and 9 bases had no gene match. Germline CDR1 reads SGDLS; CDR2 reads YYNGEE. The CDR3 is made up of 14 amino acids. CDR3: CASGTGERRNTIYF. The DNA of the CDR3 is TGTGCCAGCGGTACAGGGGAAAGAAGAAACACCATATATTTT.